One and the same sample provided the 17 T cell receptor beta chains below, sequenced in a study of technical replicates of blood from a handful of donors. Produced via immunoSEQ multiplex PCR; TCRdb's table is partial and in-frame only. Seen here are 72,000 or so clones, approximately 92% observed once, and the top ten hold around 0.42%. Sequenced input: T cells isolated from PBMCs. Receptors were obtained from a human donor in good health.

This clone was recorded a few times. This chain links TRBV19 with TRBJ1-1; weak D call: TRBD1 (5 bases). The germline V and J ends were trimmed by 1 base and 1 base, with 13 bases remaining between them. Germline CDR1 is LNHDA and CDR2 is SQIVND (reference sequence). The CDR3 is made up of 16 amino acids. The CDR3 DNA reads TGTGCCAGTAGTATAGTCCAGGGCGGGAGGAACACTGAAGCTTTCTTT. It codes for CASSIVQGGRNTEAFF. Full variable domain (remainder filled in from reference TRBV19 and TRBJ1-1): DGGITQSPKYLFRKEGQNVTLSCEQNLNHDAMYWYRQDPGQGLRLIYYSQIVNDFQKGDIAEGYSVSREKKESFPLTVTSAQKNPTAFYLCASSIVQGGRNTEAFFGQGTRLTVV.

This rearrangement joins TRBV11-3 to TRBJ2-2, with 14 nucleotides matching TRBD2. The CDR3 extends over 17 amino acids. The germline V gene encodes CDR1 SGHNT and CDR2 YENEEA. The J segment lost 5 bases and the V segment lost 5 bases, leaving 7 bases of the junction unmatched. The CDR3 region is CASSPGLAGAETGELFF. In DNA form, the CDR3 reads TGTGCCAGCAGCCCGGGACTAGCGGGGGCGGAAACCGGGGAGCTGTTTTTT.

The chain carries TRBV30 and TRBJ1-1; tentatively, D is TRBD1 (6 bases). Germline V lookup: CDR1 GTSNPN, CDR2 SVGIG (reference sequence). This CDR3 has 17 residues. The germline V and J ends were trimmed by 2 bases and 0 bases, with 19 bases remaining between them. The CDR3 loop reads CAWSPPPGALMNTEAFF. In DNA form, the CDR3 reads TGTGCCTGGAGTCCCCCCCCAGGGGCCCTCATGAACACTGAAGCTTTCTTT. Full variable domain (missing parts from reference TRBV30 and TRBJ1-1): SQTIHQWPATLVQPVGSPLSLECTVEGTSNPNLYWYRQAAGRGLQLLFYSVGIGQISSEVPQNLSASRPQDRQFILSSKKLLLSDSGFYLCAWSPPPGALMNTEAFFGQGTRLTVV.

V gene TRBV5-6 combines with J gene TRBJ2-1; maybe TRBD1 (6 bases). Germline V gene sequence: CDR1 SGHDT, CDR2 YYEEEE. V shed 0 bases and J shed 10 bases, with 11 bases lying between them. This CDR3 region has 13 residues. The DNA of the CDR3 is TGTGCCAGCAGCTTGGCTCAGGGACAAGAGCAGTTCTTC. It yields the protein CASSLAQGQEQFF.

The CDR3, as DNA: TGTGCCAGCAGCTTACAGGGGGAAAAACTGTTTTTT. Residues: CASSLQGEKLFF. The V and J genes are TRBV13 and TRBJ1-4; perhaps TRBD1 as D (6 bases). Trimming took 2 bases from V and 8 from J, leaving 6 bases between them. Germline assignment: CDR1 PRHDT and CDR2 FYEKMQ (reference sequence). The CDR3 covers 12 residues.

CDR3 sequence (DNA): TGTGCCAGCAGCGTAGGACTAGCGGGAGATCGAGTGGAGTTCTTC. Its translation is CASSVGLAGDRVEFF. The V and J genes are TRBV9 and TRBJ2-1, with 12 nucleotides matching TRBD2. The junction had 9 bases not matched to a gene; V was cut back by 0 bases and J by 14 bases. CDR1 SGDLS and CDR2 YYNGEE come from the germline V gene. The CDR3 totals 15 residues. Filled out from reference TRBV9 and TRBJ2-1, the complete variable domain reads DSGVTQTPKHLITATGQRVTLRCSPRSGDLSVYWYQQSLDQGLQFLIQYYNGEERAKGNILERFSAQQFPDLHSELNLSSLELGDSALYFCASSVGLAGDRVEFFGPGTRLTVL.

This chain joins TRBV27 and TRBJ2-5, with D perhaps matching TRBD2 (6 bases). V lost 10 bases to trimming and J lost 5 bases, with 20 bases between them. Germline CDR1 is MNHEY and CDR2 is SMNVEV (reference sequence). This CDR3 region has 14 residues. DNA of the CDR3: TGTGCCACCCGGGGATCACGGGAGATCGAGACCCAGTACTTC. This translates into CATRGSREIETQYF.

The chain is built from TRBV6-5 and TRBJ1-1; weak D call: TRBD1 (6 bases). Germline V lookup: CDR1 MNHEY, CDR2 SVGAGI. This CDR3 has 15 residues. Trimming cost V 3 bases and J 0 bases, with 11 bases left between them. The CDR3 sequence is CASSYSQGLNTEAFF. The DNA for the CDR3 is TGTGCCAGCAGTTATTCCCAGGGGTTGAACACTGAAGCTTTCTTT.

V gene TRBV25-1 combines with J gene TRBJ2-5; D is perhaps TRBD2 (6 bases). Germline V gene sequence: CDR1 MGHDK, CDR2 SYGVNS. V was clipped by 3 bases and J by 5 bases, with 16 bases between them. The CDR3 loop spans 15 amino acids. CDR3 protein: CASSDIDRDFETQYF. The CDR3 region has the DNA TGTGCCAGCAGTGACATCGACCGGGACTTCGAGACCCAGTACTTC.

The chain links TRBV28 to TRBJ1-2; 7 bases align to TRBD1. The CDR3 spans 14 residues. J was trimmed by 4 bases and V by 6 bases; bases with no gene match: 8. The germline gives CDR1 MDHEN, CDR2 SYDVKM. The CDR3 sequence is CASRPNGQVYGYTF. CDR3 sequence (DNA): TGTGCCAGCAGACCCAACGGACAGGTCTATGGCTACACCTTC.

J is TRBJ2-6 and V is TRBV5-4; no reliable D call. The germline V and J ends were trimmed by 2 bases and 0 bases, with 6 bases remaining between them. Germline CDR1 reads SGHNT; CDR2 reads YYREEE (reference sequence). The length of the CDR3 is 15 residues. The CDR3 DNA follows: TGTGCCAGCAGCTTAGAACTCTCTGGGGCCAACGTCCTGACTTTC. This translates into CASSLELSGANVLTF.

This sequence joins TRBV20-1 and TRBJ1-2, with TRBD1 as a possible D gene (6 bases). The CDR3 has 10 residues. Germline V CDR1 and CDR2: DFQATT, SNEGSKA (reference sequence). The V gene lost 8 bases and the J gene lost 7 bases, with 11 bases spanning the gap. The DNA for the CDR3 is TGCAGTCCTTGGACAGCTGGCTACACCTTC. Translating it yields CSPWTAGYTF.

The CDR3 here is CASSQGRGFYNEQFF. The DNA for the CDR3 is TGCGCCAGCAGCCAAGGTAGGGGCTTCTACAATGAGCAGTTCTTC. The rearrangement links TRBV4-1 to TRBJ2-1; D may be TRBD1 (5 bases). The CDR3 covers 15 residues. V was trimmed by 1 base and J by 3 bases, leaving 10 bases between them. CDR1 is MGHRA and CDR2 is YSYEKL in the germline V gene.

The rearrangement uses TRBV11-1 and TRBJ2-3; D is possibly TRBD1 (6 bases). Per the germline V gene, CDR1 is SGHAT and CDR2 is FQDESV (reference sequence). Trimming took 5 bases from V and 9 from J, leaving 15 bases between them. The CDR3 extends over 13 amino acids. CDR3 bases: TGTGCCAGCAGCACGACAGGCCTATCCACGCAGTATTTT. As protein: CASSTTGLSTQYF.

The rearrangement joins TRBV10-3 to TRBJ2-7; 13 bases map to TRBD2. CDR1 and CDR2 (germline): ENHRY, SYGVKD. Germline trimming cut 7 bases from V and 2 bases from J; bases unmatched to any gene: 2. This CDR3 spans 14 amino acids. The CDR3 bases are TGTGCCATCACTGGGACTAGCGGGACCTACGAGCAGTACTTC. Translated: CAITGTSGTYEQYF.

The V and J genes are TRBV27 and TRBJ2-7; D may be TRBD1 (6 bases). V lost 3 bases and J 3 bases, leaving 12 bases between the germline ends. This CDR3 is built from 14 residues. Germline V gene sequence: CDR1 MNHEY, CDR2 SMNVEV (reference sequence). The CDR3 DNA reads TGTGCCAGCAGTTTCTCCTCACAGGGCTACGAGCAGTACTTC. Protein product: CASSFSSQGYEQYF.

V is TRBV9 and J is TRBJ2-7; D gene unclear. V was clipped by 0 bases and J by 2 bases, with 6 bases between them. The CDR3 consists of 13 residues. The germline CDR1 and CDR2 sequences are SGDLS and YYNGEE. In nucleotides, the CDR3 is TGTGCCAGCAGCGTAGGACACACCTACGAGCAGTACTTC. Residues: CASSVGHTYEQYF.